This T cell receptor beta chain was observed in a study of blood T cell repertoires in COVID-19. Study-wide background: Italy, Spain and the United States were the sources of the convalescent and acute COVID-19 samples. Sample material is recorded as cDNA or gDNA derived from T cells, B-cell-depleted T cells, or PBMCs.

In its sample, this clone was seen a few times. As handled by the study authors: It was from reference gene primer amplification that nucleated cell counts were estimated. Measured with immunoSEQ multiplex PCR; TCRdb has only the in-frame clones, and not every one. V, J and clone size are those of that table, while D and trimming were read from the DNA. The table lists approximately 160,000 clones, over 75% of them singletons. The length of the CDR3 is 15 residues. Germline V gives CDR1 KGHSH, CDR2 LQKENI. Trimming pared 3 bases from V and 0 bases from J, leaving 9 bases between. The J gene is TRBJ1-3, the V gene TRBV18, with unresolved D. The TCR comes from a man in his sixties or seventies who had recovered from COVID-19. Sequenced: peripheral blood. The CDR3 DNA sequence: TGTGCCAGCTCACCCCGGGAGAGCTCTGGAAACACCATATATTTT. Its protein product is CASSPRESSGNTIYF.